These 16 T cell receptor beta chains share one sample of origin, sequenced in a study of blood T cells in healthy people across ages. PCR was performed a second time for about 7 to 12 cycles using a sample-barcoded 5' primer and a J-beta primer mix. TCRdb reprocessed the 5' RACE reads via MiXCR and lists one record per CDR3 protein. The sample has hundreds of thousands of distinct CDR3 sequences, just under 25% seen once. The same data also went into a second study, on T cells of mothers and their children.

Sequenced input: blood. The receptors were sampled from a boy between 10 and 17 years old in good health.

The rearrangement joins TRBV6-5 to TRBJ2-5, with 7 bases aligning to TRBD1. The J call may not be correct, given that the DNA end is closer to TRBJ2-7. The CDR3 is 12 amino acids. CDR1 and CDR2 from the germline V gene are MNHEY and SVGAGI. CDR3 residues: CASRPHRGEQYF. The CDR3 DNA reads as TGTGCCAGCAGACCCCACAGGGGCGAGCAGTACTTC.

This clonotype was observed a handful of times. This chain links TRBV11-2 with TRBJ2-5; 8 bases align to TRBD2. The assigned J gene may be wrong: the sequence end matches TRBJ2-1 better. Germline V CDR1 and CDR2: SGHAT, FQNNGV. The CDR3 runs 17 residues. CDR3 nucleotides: TGTGCCAGCACCCAATGGGCGGGCGGGGGGTACCATAATGAGCAGTTCTTC. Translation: CASTQWAGGGYHNEQFF.

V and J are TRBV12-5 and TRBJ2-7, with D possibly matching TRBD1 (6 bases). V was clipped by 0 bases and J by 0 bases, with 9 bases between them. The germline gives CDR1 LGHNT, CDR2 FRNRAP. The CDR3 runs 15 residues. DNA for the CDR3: TGTGCTAGTGGTTTGGTCGGGACACTCTCCTACGAGCAGTACTTC. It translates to CASGLVGTLSYEQYF.

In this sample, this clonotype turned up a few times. CDR3 loop: CASRGGGGAYEQYF. DNA for the CDR3: TGTGCCAGCAGGGGCGGCGGGGGGGCCTACGAGCAGTACTTC. The chain links TRBV4-2 to TRBJ2-7; 9 bases are a match to TRBD2. The V gene end was trimmed by 6 bases and the J gene end by 2 bases; junction bases not matched to a gene: 5. The germline V gene has CDR1 LGHNA and CDR2 YNFKEQ. The CDR3 contains 14 residues.

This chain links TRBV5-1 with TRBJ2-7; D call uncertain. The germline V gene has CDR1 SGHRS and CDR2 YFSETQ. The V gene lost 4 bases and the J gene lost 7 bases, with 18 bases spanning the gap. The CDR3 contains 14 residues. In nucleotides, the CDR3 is TGCGCCAGCAGCCCTACGATGGCTATCCGGGAGCAGTACTTC. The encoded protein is CASSPTMAIREQYF.

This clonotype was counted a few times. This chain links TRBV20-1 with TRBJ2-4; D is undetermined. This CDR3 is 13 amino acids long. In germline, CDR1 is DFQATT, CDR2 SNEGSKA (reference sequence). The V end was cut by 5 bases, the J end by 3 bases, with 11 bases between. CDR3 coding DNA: TGCAGTGCTGAGGATACTCGCAAAAACATTCAGTACTTC. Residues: CSAEDTRKNIQYF.

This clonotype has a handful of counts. This CDR3 is CSARSGGRSNQPQHF. CDR3 coding DNA: TGCAGTGCTAGATCTGGAGGGCGAAGCAATCAGCCCCAGCATTTT. The gene calls are TRBV20-1 and TRBJ1-5, with D unclear. CDR1 and CDR2 (germline): DFQATT, SNEGSKA (reference sequence). CDR3 length: 15 residues. The ends were cut back, 2 bases at V and 1 base at J, with 12 bases in the middle.

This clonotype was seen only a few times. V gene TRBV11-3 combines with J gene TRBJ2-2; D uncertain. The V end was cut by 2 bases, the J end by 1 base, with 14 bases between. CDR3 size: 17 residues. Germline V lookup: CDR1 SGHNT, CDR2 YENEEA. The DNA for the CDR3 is TGTGCCAGCAGCTTATTTTGGGATCCCCTGAACACCGGGGAGCTGTTTTTT. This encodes CASSLFWDPLNTGELFF.

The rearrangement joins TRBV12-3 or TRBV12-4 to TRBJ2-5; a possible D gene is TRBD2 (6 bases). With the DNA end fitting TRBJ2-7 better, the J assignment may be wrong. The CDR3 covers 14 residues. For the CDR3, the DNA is TGTGCCAGCAGTTTCGGGGACTTCTCCTACGAGCAGTACTTC. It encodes CASSFGDFSYEQYF.

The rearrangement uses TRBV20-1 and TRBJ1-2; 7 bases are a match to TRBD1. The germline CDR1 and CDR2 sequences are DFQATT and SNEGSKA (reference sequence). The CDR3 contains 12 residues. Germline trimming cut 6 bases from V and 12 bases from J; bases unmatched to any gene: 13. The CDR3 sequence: CSAQGTVYSDTF. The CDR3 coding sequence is TGCAGTGCACAAGGGACAGTTTATTCCGACACCTTC.

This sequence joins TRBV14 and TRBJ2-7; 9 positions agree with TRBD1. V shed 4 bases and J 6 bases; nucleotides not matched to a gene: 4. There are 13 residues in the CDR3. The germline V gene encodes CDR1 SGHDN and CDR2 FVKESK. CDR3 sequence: CASSPGTGFEQYF. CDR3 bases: TGTGCCAGCAGCCCTGGGACAGGGTTCGAGCAGTACTTC.

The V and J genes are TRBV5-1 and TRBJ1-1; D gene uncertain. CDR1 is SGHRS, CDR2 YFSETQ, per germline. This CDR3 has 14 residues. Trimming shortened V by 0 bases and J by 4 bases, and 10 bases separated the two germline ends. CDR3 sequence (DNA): TGCGCCAGCAGCTTGGTTCCGGGGAGCACTGAAGCTTTCTTT. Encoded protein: CASSLVPGSTEAFF. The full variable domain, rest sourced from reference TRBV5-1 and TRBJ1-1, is KAGVTQTPRYLIKTRGQQVTLSCSPISGHRSVSWYQQTPGQGLQFLFEYFSETQRNKGNFPGRFSGRQFSNSRSEMNVSTLELGDSALYLCASSLVPGSTEAFFGQGTRLTVV.

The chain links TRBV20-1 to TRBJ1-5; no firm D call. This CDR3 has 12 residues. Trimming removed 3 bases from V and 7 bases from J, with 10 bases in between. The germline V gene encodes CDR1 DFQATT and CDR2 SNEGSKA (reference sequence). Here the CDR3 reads CSASFGSQPQHF. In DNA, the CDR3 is TGCAGTGCTAGTTTCGGGTCCCAGCCCCAGCATTTT.

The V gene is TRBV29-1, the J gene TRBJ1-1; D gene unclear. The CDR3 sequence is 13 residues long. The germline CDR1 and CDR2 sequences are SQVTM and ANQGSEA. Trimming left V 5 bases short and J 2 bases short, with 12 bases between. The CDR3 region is CSVRQLLNTEAFF. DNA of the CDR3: TGCAGCGTTAGGCAGCTCCTTAACACTGAAGCTTTCTTT.

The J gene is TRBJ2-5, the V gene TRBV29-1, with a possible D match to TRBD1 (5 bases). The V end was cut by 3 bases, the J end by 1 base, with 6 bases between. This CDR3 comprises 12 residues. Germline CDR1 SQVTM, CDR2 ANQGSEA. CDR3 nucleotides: TGCAGCGTTGATACAGGCCAAGAGACCCAGTACTTC. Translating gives CSVDTGQETQYF.

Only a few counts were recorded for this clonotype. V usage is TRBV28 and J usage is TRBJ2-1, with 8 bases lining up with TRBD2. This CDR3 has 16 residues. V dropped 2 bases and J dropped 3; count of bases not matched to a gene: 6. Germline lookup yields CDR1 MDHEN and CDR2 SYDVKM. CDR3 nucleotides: TGTGCCAGCAGTTTAGAACTAGCGGATTACTACAATGAGCAGTTCTTC. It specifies CASSLELADYYNEQFF.